The next 24 T cell receptor beta chains were all read from a single sample in a study of low-dose radiotherapy and immunotherapy resistance in tumors. Documented time point: before trial treatment. cDNA synthesis used a TRAV/TRBV-specific primer set for both chains. Amplification, which lasted roughly 22 PCR cycles, used a constant-region primer and V-primer adapter to amplify TCRs. MiXCR, run by TCRdb on the reads, gives a single entry per CDR3 protein. The data hold about 39,000 distinct CDR3 sequences, with around a third observed a single time. This specimen consisted of PBMCs, obtained before treatment. Receptor source: a male donor with gallbladder cancer.

This clonotype was seen at least ten times. The rearrangement joins TRBV7-2 to TRBJ2-3; TRBD2 might be the D (7 bases). Germline CDR1 and CDR2: SGHTA and FQGNSA. The CDR3 runs 16 residues. Trimming pared 7 bases from V and 1 base from J, leaving 18 bases between. CDR3 bases: TGTGCCAGCACCCCCGCCGGGGGGCCTGGCACAGATACGCAGTATTTT. Its protein is CASTPAGGPGTDTQYF.

Many counts were recorded for this clonotype. The J gene is TRBJ2-5, the V gene TRBV25-1, with 7 bases aligning to TRBD2. Trimming removed 4 bases from V and 4 bases from J; junction bases left unmatched: 6. The CDR3 length is 14 residues. Germline V CDR1 and CDR2: MGHDK, SYGVNS. The CDR3 protein is CASSGWTSPETQYF. CDR3 coding DNA: TGTGCCAGCAGTGGGTGGACTAGTCCAGAGACCCAGTACTTC. Full variable domain (rest looked up from reference TRBV25-1 and TRBJ2-5): EADIYQTPRYLVIGTGKKITLECSQTMGHDKMYWYQQDPGMELHLIHYSYGVNSTEKGDLSSESTVSRIRTEHFPLTLESARPSHTSQYLCASSGWTSPETQYFGPGTRLLVL.

A word on this clonotype: The CDR3 end shows no conserved phenylalanine or tryptophan, and so a read error is likely. The chain couples TRBV6-1 to TRBJ2-7; the D is unclear. V was pared by 0 bases and J by 6 bases, with 12 bases between. This CDR3 contains 14 residues. The germline gives CDR1 MNHNS, CDR2 SASEGT. The CDR3 coding sequence is TGTGCCAGCAGTGAAGCGCACGGTCGAAGCGAGCAGTACTCC. This encodes CASSEAHGRSEQYS.

The chain's CDR3 is CASVPTGFGQPQHF. CDR3 nucleotides: TGTGCCAGCGTTCCAACAGGGTTCGGCCAGCCCCAGCATTTT. The genes are TRBV28 and TRBJ1-5; tentatively, D is TRBD1 (6 bases). The CDR3 has 14 amino acids. Trimming stripped 8 bases from V and 7 bases from J, with 18 bases between. Germline-derived CDR1 and CDR2 are MDHEN and SYDVKM.

This chain links TRBV7-3 with TRBJ2-2, with D possibly being TRBD2 (6 bases). Trimming removed 2 bases at V and 4 bases at J, with 14 bases between. The CDR3 runs 16 residues. Germline V CDR1 and CDR2: SGHTA, FQGTGA. DNA of the CDR3: TGTGCCAGCAGCTTACTGTCTCGGCGGGGCACCGGGGAGCTGTTTTTT. Encoded protein: CASSLLSRRGTGELFF.

This clonotype was seen many times. This chain uses TRBV6-6 with TRBJ1-4, with 11 bases aligning to TRBD1. The V gene end was trimmed by 2 bases and the J gene end by 8 bases; junction bases not matched to a gene: 4. CDR3 length equals 15 residues. Germline loops: CDR1 MNHNY, CDR2 SVGAGI (reference sequence). The CDR3 protein is CASSYGQGAWEKLFF. CDR3 nucleotides: TGTGCCAGCAGTTACGGACAGGGGGCGTGGGAAAAACTGTTTTTT.

The chain is built from TRBV20-1 and TRBJ2-7; 9 positions agree with TRBD2. CDR3 length: 17 amino acids. CDR1 is DFQATT, CDR2 SNEGSKA, per germline (reference sequence). The junction had 17 bases not matched to a gene; V was cut back by 6 bases and J by 2 bases. CDR3 amino acids: CSAGRPSGVLAPYEQYF. As DNA, the CDR3 is TGCAGTGCCGGCCGGCCTAGCGGGGTCTTAGCCCCCTACGAGCAGTACTTC.

Ten or more counts support this clonotype. V usage is TRBV21-1 and J usage is TRBJ2-2; TRBD2 is the table's D call and was not checked against the DNA. TRBV21-1 is assigned pseudogene status. The CDR3 contains 15 residues. CDR3 nucleotide sequence: TGTGCCAGCAGCAACCACCGGGGACTAGCCGGGGAGCTGTTTTTT. Protein product: CASSNHRGLAGELFF.

This clonotype has a handful of counts. The chain is built from TRBV2 and TRBJ2-1, with no clear D. Germline CDR1 reads SNHLY; CDR2 reads FYNNEI. V gave up 2 bases and J gave up 9 bases, with 5 bases separating them. The CDR3 is 11 residues long. Here the CDR3 reads CASSEFREQFF. Here the CDR3 DNA reads TGTGCCAGCAGTGAATTTCGTGAGCAGTTCTTC.

This clonotype was recorded at least ten times. The chain joins TRBV7-2 to TRBJ2-7, with TRBD2 matching over 9 bases. This CDR3 has 15 amino acids. Germline assignment: CDR1 SGHTA and CDR2 FQGNSA. The ends lost 1 base at V and 3 bases at J; junction bases unmatched: 4. The CDR3 DNA follows: TGTGCCAGCAGCTTAGGTAGCGGGAGAATCTACGAGCAGTACTTC. Protein product: CASSLGSGRIYEQYF.

Many counts were recorded for this clonotype. The V and J genes are TRBV6-2 or TRBV6-3 and TRBJ2-3, with 7 bases identical to TRBD1. There are 16 residues in the CDR3. The germline V gene encodes CDR1 MNHEY and CDR2 SVGEGT. Unmatched junction bases numbered 6, after V lost 0 bases and J lost 3 bases. CDR3 DNA: TGTGCCAGCAGTTACTCGAGAGGGGGCTGGACAGATACGCAGTATTTT. The encoded protein is CASSYSRGGWTDTQYF.

By sample fraction, this clonotype is medium-sized. The DNA for the CDR3 is TGTGCCAGCAGCTCCGCCTCTCCAGGGGCCCCCCTAAAGCAAGAGCAGTACTTC. It specifies CASSSASPGAPLKQEQYF. The V gene is TRBV5-4, the J gene TRBJ2-7; D is perhaps TRBD1 (6 bases). Germline V CDR1 and CDR2: SGHNT, YYREEE (reference sequence). There are 18 residues in the CDR3. Trimming left V 3 bases short and J 7 bases short, with 29 bases between.

This clonotype showed up just once. This chain links TRBV5-1 with TRBJ1-2; possible D gene TRBD1, 5 bases. The V end lost 9 bases, the J end lost 0 bases, and 18 bases lay between the germline ends. The CDR3 loop spans 15 amino acids. The V gene's germline CDR1 is SGHRS and CDR2 YFSETQ. As DNA, the CDR3 is TGCGCCACCCGAGCTTCAGGAGGGGCTAACTATGGCTACACCTTC. Protein product: CATRASGGANYGYTF.

By share of the sample, this clonotype is medium-sized. This rearrangement joins TRBV28 to TRBJ2-2, with 9 bases lining up with TRBD2. V trimming: 8 bases; J trimming: 5 bases; junction bases outside the gene matches: 6. Per germline, CDR1 MDHEN and CDR2 SYDVKM. The CDR3 runs 14 residues. The CDR3 region is CASHSGSITGELFF. The CDR3 bases are TGTGCCAGCCATAGCGGGAGTATAACCGGGGAGCTGTTTTTT.

In this sample, this clonotype turned up many times. The chain is built from TRBV4-1 and TRBJ2-6; 7 bases map to TRBD2. V lost 4 bases and J lost 2; bases outside the gene matches: 11. The germline CDR1 and CDR2 sequences are MGHRA and YSYEKL. The CDR3 totals 18 residues. Written as DNA, the CDR3 is TGCGCCAGCAGCCTGGCGGGGGTCCCGGGGACTGGGGCCAACGTCCTGACTTTC. It is translated as CASSLAGVPGTGANVLTF.

This clonotype was observed many times. V usage is TRBV5-3 and J usage is TRBJ2-7; TRBD1 might be the D (6 bases). TRBV5-3 belongs to the ORF category, with a function that is uncertain. The CDR3 sequence is 16 residues long. V was shortened by 2 bases and J by 3 bases, with 18 bases between the two germline ends. The CDR3 sequence is CARSFRKQGNNYEQYF. For the CDR3, the DNA is TGTGCCAGAAGCTTCAGAAAACAGGGAAATAACTACGAGCAGTACTTC.

This clonotype was seen ten or more times. The chain joins TRBV20-1 to TRBJ2-6; TRBD2 aligns across 7 bases. Germline V lookup: CDR1 DFQATT, CDR2 SNEGSKA (reference sequence). The CDR3 totals 15 residues. With V trimmed by 0 bases and J by 4 bases, 3 bases remained unmatched. The CDR3 DNA reads as TGCAGTGCTAGAGAGGGGACTACCGGGGCCAACGTCCTGACTTTC. Its translation is CSAREGTTGANVLTF.

This clonotype appeared once. J is TRBJ1-4 and V is TRBV6-1, with 7 bases fitting TRBD1. The V gene end was trimmed by 7 bases and the J gene end by 5 bases; junction bases not matched to a gene: 7. The CDR3 covers 14 residues. Germline-derived CDR1 and CDR2 are MNHNS and SASEGT. Here the CDR3 reads CASNDRVGNEKLFF. Here the CDR3 DNA reads TGTGCCAGCAACGACAGGGTTGGGAATGAAAAACTGTTTTTT.

This clonotype is medium-sized in the sample. The genes are TRBV12-3 or TRBV12-4 and TRBJ2-5; 7 bases align to TRBD2. The V gene end was trimmed by 3 bases and the J gene end by 4 bases; junction bases not matched to a gene: 11. This CDR3 comprises 16 residues. The CDR3 is CASSFLAAGRGETQYF. CDR3 in DNA: TGTGCCAGCAGTTTTCTAGCGGCGGGACGGGGAGAGACCCAGTACTTC.

The V gene is TRBV23-1, the J gene TRBJ1-5, with D possibly being TRBD1 (6 bases). TRBV23-1 is an open reading frame, and its role is uncertain. CDR3 length: 14 amino acids. V was pared by 4 bases and J by 5 bases, with 12 bases between. CDR3 loop: CASSRGPRDQPQHF. The DNA for the CDR3 is TGCGCCAGCAGTCGGGGGCCGAGAGATCAGCCCCAGCATTTT.

This chain joins TRBV2 and TRBJ2-1, with TRBD2 matching over 9 bases. Trimming cost V 7 bases and J 4 bases; bases outside gene matches: 8. The CDR3 sequence is 15 residues long. The germline V gene encodes CDR1 SNHLY and CDR2 FYNNEI. The CDR3 DNA reads as TGTGCCAGCAAGCCGGGACTAGCTAATTACAATGAGCAGTTCTTC. It yields the protein CASKPGLANYNEQFF.

This clonotype has a count of ten or more. The V call is TRBV10-3, the J call TRBJ2-3; D gene ambiguous. The CDR3 extends over 13 amino acids. Trimming removed 3 bases from V and 8 bases from J, with 12 bases in between. CDR1 is ENHRY and CDR2 is SYGVKD in the germline V gene. In DNA form, the CDR3 reads TGTGCCATCAGTGATGGTGATCCGGGTACGCAGTATTTT. Protein product: CAISDGDPGTQYF.

This clonotype appeared many times. The chain carries TRBV28 and TRBJ1-5; no definite D call. The CDR3 runs 16 residues. Germline-derived CDR1 and CDR2 are MDHEN and SYDVKM. V was cut by 2 bases and J by 3 bases, with 14 bases left in between. CDR3 residues: CASSLGDDGDNQPQHF. CDR3 coding DNA: TGTGCCAGCAGTTTAGGGGATGACGGAGACAATCAGCCCCAGCATTTT.

This clonotype is labeled medium-sized. The V and J genes are TRBV11-2 and TRBJ2-7; the match to TRBD1 covers 10 bases. V lost 5 bases to trimming and J lost 0 bases; unmatched junction nucleotides: 7. There are 16 residues in the CDR3. Germline CDR1 and CDR2: SGHAT and FQNNGV. The CDR3 loop is CASSEPGQGSSYEQYF. CDR3 DNA: TGTGCCAGCAGCGAACCGGGACAGGGGAGCTCCTACGAGCAGTACTTC.